This TCR beta chain was identified during a study of beta chain features in type 1 diabetes. General study results and limits: Compared to healthy donors, patients appeared to have naive, central memory and Treg TCRB repertoires that were more alike.

Expressed TCRB transcripts got sequenced, as all isolated RNA was reverse transcribed. Produced via immunoSEQ multiplex PCR; TCRdb's table is partial and in-frame only. The sample has about 620,000 clones, roughly a sixth seen once. This clone was detected only a few times. Its antigen is still unknown. The TCR was taken from a man aged 18 to 29 in good health. The sequenced sample was naive CD4+ T cells from blood.

CDR3 region: CASMSRGAGANVLTF. The CDR3 DNA sequence: TGTGCCAGCATGTCTAGGGGGGCTGGGGCCAACGTCCTGACTTTC. The chain is built from TRBV28 and TRBJ2-6, with D possibly called TRBD1 or TRBD2 (6 bases each). The CDR3 sequence is 15 residues long. V was pared by 7 bases and J by 2 bases, with 12 bases between. Germline assignment: CDR1 MDHEN and CDR2 SYDVKM.